These 6 T cell receptor beta chains were sequenced from one sample in a study of technical replicates of blood from a few donors. Clones were read by immunoSEQ multiplex PCR, and TCRdb kept only the in-frame ones, dropping some. The sample carries about 100,000 clones, approximately 95% recorded once. The sequenced sample consisted of T cells isolated from PBMCs. The receptors were gathered from a human donor in good health.

V usage is TRBV7-2 and J usage is TRBJ2-4; D unresolved. Germline V gene sequence: CDR1 SGHTA, CDR2 FQGNSA. The CDR3 contains 16 residues. Trimming left V 0 bases short and J 0 bases short, with 9 bases between. The CDR3 is CASSLARQLAKNIQYF. The CDR3 DNA follows: TGTGCCAGCAGCTTAGCGCGGCAGCTAGCCAAAAACATTCAGTACTTC.

The CDR3 sequence: CAAQGGIGNGNTIYF. The CDR3 DNA sequence: TGTGCCGCCCAGGGCGGAATAGGTAATGGAAACACCATATATTTT. The rearrangement joins TRBV10-3 to TRBJ1-3, with D perhaps TRBD1 (5 bases). Germline CDR1 and CDR2: ENHRY and SYGVKD. The CDR3 consists of 15 residues. The germline V and J ends were trimmed by 11 bases and 3 bases, with 20 bases remaining between them.

This clone was found once. The chain combines TRBV5-6 with TRBJ1-4; TRBD1 aligns across 8 bases. V dropped 2 bases and J dropped 0; count of bases not matched to a gene: 3. The CDR3 has 16 residues. Per the germline V gene, CDR1 is SGHDT and CDR2 is YYEEEE. CDR3 amino acids: CASSFRTGPTNEKLFF. The CDR3 nucleotides are TGTGCCAGCAGCTTTAGGACAGGGCCAACTAATGAAAAACTGTTTTTT.

The V call is TRBV20-1, the J call TRBJ2-7; D is ambiguous. This CDR3 has 11 amino acids. V lost 1 base and J 6 bases, leaving 7 bases between the germline ends. CDR1 and CDR2 (germline): DFQATT, SNEGSKA (reference sequence). The CDR3, as DNA: TGCAGTGCTAGAGCCCTTAGCGAGCAGTACTTC. Amino acids: CSARALSEQYF.

The chain uses TRBV11-3 and TRBJ2-2; 7 bases match TRBD1. Germline V gene lookup returns CDR1 SGHNT and CDR2 YENEEA. The CDR3 has 13 residues. Trimming cost V 5 bases and J 6 bases; bases outside gene matches: 3. CDR3 in DNA: TGTGCCAGCAGCCGGGACAGTCCCGGGGAGCTGTTTTTT. Protein: CASSRDSPGELFF.

The chain recombines TRBV2 with TRBJ1-5, with TRBD1 identical over 8 bases. The CDR3 has 15 residues. Germline V lookup: CDR1 SNHLY, CDR2 FYNNEI. J lost 4 bases, V lost 6 bases, and 8 bases had no gene match. CDR3 sequence (DNA): TGTGCCAGCAGGGTCGACAGGGGAGGAAATCAGCCCCAGCATTTT. Protein product: CASRVDRGGNQPQHF.